A selection of T cell receptor beta chains follows, all from one sample in a study of CD8 T cells in Susac syndrome. TCRdb reanalysed the immunoSEQ multiplex PCR reads using MiXCR and keeps one entry per CDR3 protein. The sample has roughly 180,000 distinct CDR3 sequences; less than 95% are singletons. The material sequenced was CD4+ T cells from PBMCs. These receptors were collected from a human donor in good health. Each CDR3 is given with its conserved first and last residue. D genes are given only for firm matches. Expanded clones get a size class; other rows say once, few or many, or leave the size out.

D: TRBD1
size: .
V: TRBV7-2
J: TRBJ2-7
DNA: TGTGCCAGCAGTAGACCCGGGACAGCCCTCTACGAGCAGTACTTC
CDR3: CASSRPGTALYEQYF

D: .
size: .
V: TRBV16
J: TRBJ1-3
DNA: TGTGCCAGCAGCCAATCGCTCAGGCTTCTGAACCTAAACACCATATATTTT
CDR3: CASSQSLRLLNLNTIYF

D: .
size: .
V: TRBV28
J: TRBJ1-2
DNA: TGTGCCAGCGTGGGACGGACTAACTATGGCTACACCTTC
CDR3: CASVGRTNYGYTF

D: TRBD1
size: once
V: TRBV4-3
J: TRBJ2-7
DNA: TGCGCCAGCAGCCAAGAGACAGGGGAGCCCTACGAGCAGTACTTC
CDR3: CASSQETGEPYEQYF

D: .
size: .
V: TRBV4-3
J: TRBJ1-1
DNA: TGCGCCAGCAGCCAAGATCTTGGGCAGGAAGCTTTCTTT
CDR3: CASSQDLGQEAFF

D: TRBD1
size: once
V: TRBV2
J: TRBJ2-1
DNA: TGTGCCAGCTCCCTTAATCCGGGACAGGGATTTATCGAGTTGTTCTTC
CDR3: CASSLNPGQGFIELFF

D: .
size: .
V: TRBV24-1
J: TRBJ2-3
DNA: TGTGCCACCAGTGACCAAGCTCGCGGATCCACAGATACGCAGTATTTT
CDR3: CATSDQARGSTDTQYF

D: .
size: .
V: TRBV20-1
J: TRBJ2-7
DNA: TGCAGTGCTAGAGATGCCGGGACGGCTTCCTTGGAGCAGTACTTC
CDR3: CSARDAGTASLEQYF

D: .
size: .
V: TRBV19
J: TRBJ1-5
DNA: TGTGCCAGTAGTACGATATATCAGCCCCAGCATTTT
CDR3: CASSTIYQPQHF

D: TRBD2
size: .
V: TRBV29-1
J: TRBJ2-3
DNA: TGCAGCGTTTTATTGACTAGCGGGAGGCCAGATACGCAGTATTTT
CDR3: CSVLLTSGRPDTQYF

D: .
size: .
V: TRBV5-1
J: TRBJ2-1
DNA: TGCGCCAGCAGCTTGGCCGACGGACAGCAGCAGTTCTTC
CDR3: CASSLADGQQQFF

D: TRBD1
size: once
V: TRBV27
J: TRBJ1-4
DNA: TGTGCCAGCAGTCCGGGACAGGGCAAGAAACTGTTTTTT
CDR3: CASSPGQGKKLFF

D: .
size: .
V: TRBV29-1
J: TRBJ2-3
DNA: TGCAGCGTGAACTCAGGGATGGATACGCAGTATTTT
CDR3: CSVNSGMDTQYF

D: TRBD2
size: .
V: TRBV3-1
J: TRBJ2-3
DNA: TGTGCCAGCAGCAGGACTAGCGACACAGATACGCAGTATTTT
CDR3: CASSRTSDTDTQYF

D: TRBD1
size: .
V: TRBV7-2
J: TRBJ2-3
DNA: TGTGCCAGCAGCACAGGGGGCCTCACAGATACGCAGTATTTT
CDR3: CASSTGGLTDTQYF

D: TRBD1
size: .
V: TRBV19
J: TRBJ2-7
DNA: TGTGCCAGTAGTACGGGACAGCCCTTCTACGAGCAGTACTTC
CDR3: CASSTGQPFYEQYF

D: .
size: .
V: TRBV24-1
J: TRBJ2-6
DNA: TGTGCCACCAGTGACTGGTCTGGGGCCAACGTCCTGACTTTC
CDR3: CATSDWSGANVLTF

D: TRBD1
size: .
V: TRBV29-1
J: TRBJ1-2
DNA: TGCAGCGTTGGACAGGGGGGAGGCCATGGCTACACCTTC
CDR3: CSVGQGGGHGYTF

D: .
size: .
V: TRBV6-5
J: TRBJ1-1
DNA: TGTGCCAGCAGTGGCCGGGGGGCGTCTGAAGCTTTCTTT
CDR3: CASSGRGASEAFF

D: TRBD1
size: .
V: TRBV18
J: TRBJ2-5
DNA: TGTGCCAGCTCACCAAGACAGGGTCAAGAGACCCAGTACTTC
CDR3: CASSPRQGQETQYF

D: .
size: .
V: TRBV3-1
J: TRBJ2-7
DNA: TGTGCCAGCAGCCAAGATTTAACCCCCGGCTACGAGCAGTACTTC
CDR3: CASSQDLTPGYEQYF

D: .
size: few
V: TRBV7-2
J: TRBJ2-5
DNA: TGTGCCAGCAGCTTACGCGTAGAGACCCAGTACTTC
CDR3: CASSLRVETQYF

D: .
size: .
V: TRBV4-3
J: TRBJ2-1
DNA: TGCGCCAGCAGCCAAGATCGCCCGCCAAGGGGACATGAGCAGTTCTTC
CDR3: CASSQDRPPRGHEQFF

D: .
size: once
V: TRBV30
J: TRBJ2-1
DNA: TGTGCCTGGAGTTCCCGAAGGGGAGATGAGCAGTTCTTC
CDR3: CAWSSRRGDEQFF

D: .
size: .
V: TRBV29-1
J: TRBJ2-5
DNA: TGCAGCGTTGATCATGCGGGGGAGACCCAGTACTTC
CDR3: CSVDHAGETQYF

D: .
size: .
V: TRBV9
J: TRBJ2-3
DNA: TGTGCCAGCAGCGTGAGGGTTACAGATACGCAGTATTTT
CDR3: CASSVRVTDTQYF

D: .
size: .
V: TRBV30
J: TRBJ1-1
DNA: TGTGCCTGGAGTGTATTTACAGCTTTGAACACTGAAGCTTTCTTT
CDR3: CAWSVFTALNTEAFF

D: TRBD2
size: .
V: TRBV7-9
J: TRBJ2-1
DNA: TGTGCCAGCAGCTTAGCGGCAGCGGGAGGGAGAAATGAGCAGTTCTTC
CDR3: CASSLAAAGGRNEQFF

D: TRBD1
size: .
V: TRBV3-1
J: TRBJ2-7
DNA: TGTGCCAGCAGCCAAGAGGGGACAGGGTCCTACGAGCAGTACTTC
CDR3: CASSQEGTGSYEQYF

D: .
size: .
V: TRBV28
J: TRBJ2-5
DNA: TGTGCCAGCAGTTTGATGAGCGGCCCCGGGACCCAGTACTTC
CDR3: CASSLMSGPGTQYF

D: .
size: .
V: TRBV30
J: TRBJ1-5
DNA: TGTGCCTGGAGTGGACTCTATAGCAATCAGCCCCAGCATTTT
CDR3: CAWSGLYSNQPQHF

D: .
size: .
V: TRBV30
J: TRBJ2-7
DNA: TGTGCCTGGGGACAAAGGGGCTACGAGCAGTACTTC
CDR3: CAWGQRGYEQYF

D: TRBD2
size: .
V: TRBV12-3/TRBV12-4
J: TRBJ2-3
DNA: TGTGCCAGCAGTCACGGGACTAGCGGGAGAAGTGATACGCAGTATTTT
CDR3: CASSHGTSGRSDTQYF

D: .
size: .
V: TRBV12-3/TRBV12-4
J: TRBJ1-1
DNA: TGTGCCAGCAGTCCCAGGGTATCGCCTTCTGAAGCTTTCTTT
CDR3: CASSPRVSPSEAFF

D: .
size: .
V: TRBV9
J: TRBJ1-2
DNA: TGTGCCAGCAGCGTAGAGCCGTACCTTACAGGCAACTATGGCTACACCTTC
CDR3: CASSVEPYLTGNYGYTF

D: .
size: .
V: TRBV9
J: TRBJ2-1
DNA: TGTGCCAGCTGCAATGAGCAGTTCTTC
CDR3: CASCNEQFF

D: .
size: .
V: TRBV6-6
J: TRBJ1-2
DNA: TGTGCCAGCAGTTACGATGGGTCCTCTTACTATGGCTACACCTTC
CDR3: CASSYDGSSYYGYTF

D: .
size: .
V: TRBV7-2
J: TRBJ2-1
DNA: TGTGCCAGCAGCTTTCTGGGCAGGCCGTACAATGAGCAGTTCTTC
CDR3: CASSFLGRPYNEQFF

D: .
size: .
V: TRBV7-9
J: TRBJ1-3
DNA: TGTGCCAGCCTGCTGGGCTCTGGAAACACCATATATTTT
CDR3: CASLLGSGNTIYF

D: .
size: .
V: TRBV11-2
J: TRBJ2-1
DNA: TGTGCCAGCAGCCGTAACAATGAGCAGTTCTTC
CDR3: CASSRNNEQFF

D: TRBD2
size: .
V: TRBV29-1
J: TRBJ2-1
DNA: TGCAGCGTTGAAGAGAGGGCGGGAGTGGGTGAGCAGTTCTTC
CDR3: CSVEERAGVGEQFF

D: .
size: .
V: TRBV30
J: TRBJ2-7
DNA: TGTGCCTGGAGTTTGGGGTTGGGGGAGCAGTACTTC
CDR3: CAWSLGLGEQYF

D: .
size: .
V: TRBV6-2/TRBV6-3
J: TRBJ2-6
DNA: TGTGCCGGACAATCAGGAGCAGCAGGGGCCAACGTCCTGACTTTC
CDR3: CAGQSGAAGANVLTF

D: TRBD1
size: .
V: TRBV3-1
J: TRBJ2-3
DNA: TGTGCCAGCAGCCGAGGACAGGGGTCCATGGATACGCAGTATTTT
CDR3: CASSRGQGSMDTQYF

D: .
size: .
V: TRBV3-1
J: TRBJ1-5
DNA: TGTGCCAGCAGCCAAGCGGGGTCTCCCTCGGGCAATCAGCCCCAGCATTTT
CDR3: CASSQAGSPSGNQPQHF

D: .
size: .
V: TRBV4-3
J: TRBJ1-1
DNA: TGCGCCAGCAGCCAAGACTGGAACACTGAAGCTTTCTTT
CDR3: CASSQDWNTEAFF